This entry lists 32 T cell receptor beta chains sequenced from one sample in a study of cytomegalovirus exposure and HLA in healthy donors. The table came from immunoSEQ multiplex PCR; TCRdb's copy has only in-frame clones and leaves some out. The table records 100,000 or so clones, about 86% of them present only once. Sequencing input: PBMCs. The source of these receptors is a young woman in good health and CMV-seropositive.

J is TRBJ1-2 and V is TRBV5-1; 7 bases match TRBD1. The CDR3 sequence is 13 residues long. Per germline, CDR1 SGHRS and CDR2 YFSETQ. The J segment lost 8 bases and the V segment lost 8 bases, leaving 12 bases of the junction unmatched. In nucleotides, the CDR3 is TGCGCCAGTTGGACAGGAGATTCTGACGGCTACACCTTC. Amino acids: CASWTGDSDGYTF.

The V call is TRBV7-6, the J call TRBJ2-7; unclear D gene. Germline CDR1 reads SGHVS; CDR2 reads FNYEAQ. This CDR3 spans 13 amino acids. V lost 2 bases to trimming and J lost 4 bases, with 9 bases between them. The CDR3 DNA reads as TGTGCCAGCAGCTTATCGAGCCGATACGAGCAGTACTTC. Protein: CASSLSSRYEQYF.

The gene calls are TRBV30 and TRBJ1-1; 8 bases fit TRBD1. V dropped 4 bases and J dropped 7; count of bases not matched to a gene: 11. CDR3 length: 14 amino acids. The V gene's germline CDR1 is GTSNPN and CDR2 SVGIG (reference sequence). Here the CDR3 DNA reads TGTGCCTGGACCAAAGGACAGGGATTGGATGAAGCTTTCTTT. This codes for CAWTKGQGLDEAFF.

The chain has TRBV7-2 and TRBJ1-5; D is unresolved. This CDR3 comprises 15 residues. V dropped 1 base and J dropped 4 bases, with 11 bases sitting between them. Germline V CDR1 and CDR2: SGHTA, FQGNSA. The DNA for the CDR3 is TGTGCCAGCAGCTTAGGAGGGATTGGGAATCAGCCCCAGCATTTT. Translated, it gives CASSLGGIGNQPQHF.

The gene calls are TRBV30 and TRBJ2-7; D gene ambiguous. The V and J ends lost 0 bases and 3 bases respectively, with 9 bases between them. The CDR3 loop spans 13 amino acids. CDR1 is GTSNPN, CDR2 SVGIG, per germline (reference sequence). CDR3 loop: CAWSVSSYYEQYF. CDR3 nucleotides: TGTGCCTGGAGTGTATCCTCCTACTACGAGCAGTACTTC. Variable domain in full (rest from reference TRBV30 and TRBJ2-7): SQTIHQWPATLVQPVGSPLSLECTVEGTSNPNLYWYRQAAGRGLQLLFYSVGIGQISSEVPQNLSASRPQDRQFILSSKKLLLSDSGFYLCAWSVSSYYEQYFGPGTRLTVT.

The chain couples TRBV15 to TRBJ2-1, with D possibly matching TRBD2 (6 bases). V was cut by 0 bases and J by 6 bases, with 15 bases left in between. The CDR3 loop spans 16 amino acids. The germline V gene encodes CDR1 LNHNV and CDR2 YYDKDF (reference sequence). CDR3 in amino acids: CATSREGGIPSNEQFF. The CDR3 nucleotides read TGTGCCACCAGCAGAGAGGGCGGGATACCCTCCAATGAGCAGTTCTTC.

This chain uses TRBV28 with TRBJ2-1; 7 positions agree with TRBD2. V was pared by 2 bases and J by 9 bases, with 10 bases of the junction left unmatched. Germline V lookup: CDR1 MDHEN, CDR2 SYDVKM. The CDR3 is 15 amino acids. CDR3 protein: CASSLLGGRGSEQFF. DNA of the CDR3: TGTGCCAGCAGTTTACTTGGGGGGAGGGGTAGTGAGCAGTTCTTC.

This rearrangement joins TRBV10-3 to TRBJ2-1, with 13 bases matching TRBD2. The germline CDR1 and CDR2 sequences are ENHRY and SYGVKD. The CDR3 loop spans 17 amino acids. V shed 0 bases, J shed 7 bases, and the junction held 6 bases outside the gene matches. CDR3 nucleotides: TGTGCCATCAGTGAGTCTGGGGGACTAGCGGGGTTTAATGAGCAGTTCTTC. This encodes CAISESGGLAGFNEQFF.

The CDR3 loop reads CASSVASGRAFNEQFF. CDR3 in DNA: TGTGCCAGCAGCGTCGCTAGCGGGAGGGCCTTCAATGAGCAGTTCTTC. The chain employs TRBV9 and TRBJ2-1; 12 nucleotides line up with TRBD2. The germline gives CDR1 SGDLS, CDR2 YYNGEE. Unmatched junction bases numbered 6, after V lost 2 bases and J lost 6 bases. CDR3 length: 16 residues. Looking up the rest from reference TRBV9 and TRBJ2-1 gives the full variable domain: DSGVTQTPKHLITATGQRVTLRCSPRSGDLSVYWYQQSLDQGLQFLIQYYNGEERAKGNILERFSAQQFPDLHSELNLSSLELGDSALYFCASSVASGRAFNEQFFGPGTRLTVL.

This sequence joins TRBV7-3 and TRBJ2-2; maybe TRBD1 (6 bases). V shed 5 bases and J shed 4 bases, with 17 bases lying between them. Germline-derived CDR1 and CDR2 are SGHTA and FQGTGA. The CDR3 spans 16 residues. In nucleotides, the CDR3 is TGTGCCAGCAGCCCGGCCTGGGGGCCGGCCACCGGGGAGCTGTTTTTT. Protein sequence: CASSPAWGPATGELFF. The entire variable domain, with the rest obtained from reference TRBV7-3 and TRBJ2-2, is as follows: GAGVSQTPSNKVTEKGKYVELRCDPISGHTALYWYRQSLGQGPEFLIYFQGTGAADDSGLPNDRFFAVRPEGSVSTLKIQRTERGDSAVYLCASSPAWGPATGELFFGEGSRLTVL.

This clone was detected only a few times. This chain uses TRBV4-2 with TRBJ2-6; possibly TRBD1 for D (5 bases). The ends were cut back, 0 bases at V and 0 bases at J, with 6 bases in the middle. CDR1 and CDR2 from the germline V gene are LGHNA and YNFKEQ. The CDR3 is made up of 16 amino acids. CDR3 sequence reads: CASSQDQGSGANVLTF. Here the CDR3 DNA reads TGTGCCAGCAGCCAAGATCAGGGCTCTGGGGCCAACGTCCTGACTTTC.

This rearrangement joins TRBV6-1 to TRBJ2-1, with TRBD2 matching 7 bases. The CDR3 runs to 12 residues. Per the germline V gene, CDR1 is MNHNS and CDR2 is SASEGT. V dropped 6 bases and J dropped 10; count of bases not matched to a gene: 6. The CDR3 loop reads CASRGGTAEQFF. The CDR3 nucleotides read TGTGCCAGCAGGGGGGGGACTGCCGAGCAGTTCTTC.

The chain is built from TRBV7-2 and TRBJ2-5; the D gene is possibly TRBD1 (6 bases). The CDR3 has 14 amino acids. Germline CDR1 SGHTA, CDR2 FQGNSA. V was trimmed by 3 bases and J by 7 bases, leaving 15 bases between them. This CDR3 is CASSFEGRGGTQYF. The CDR3 coding sequence is TGTGCCAGCAGCTTTGAGGGGAGAGGGGGGACCCAGTACTTC.

J is TRBJ1-6 and V is TRBV28, with D uncertain. The CDR3 covers 12 residues. Trimming left V 3 bases short and J 13 bases short, with 10 bases between. In germline, CDR1 is MDHEN, CDR2 SYDVKM. The CDR3 spells CASSFRDRPLHF. The CDR3 coding sequence is TGTGCCAGCAGTTTCCGGGATCGGCCCCTCCACTTT.

This chain connects TRBV6-1 to TRBJ1-5; D is unclear. CDR3 size: 13 residues. The V gene lost 6 bases and the J gene lost 0 bases, with 6 bases spanning the gap. The germline CDR1 and CDR2 sequences are MNHNS and SASEGT. The CDR3 DNA sequence: TGTGCCAGCAGCCCACATAGCAATCAGCCCCAGCATTTT. It is translated as CASSPHSNQPQHF.

The chain has TRBV28 and TRBJ1-2; TRBD1 agrees at 8 bases. Germline lookup yields CDR1 MDHEN and CDR2 SYDVKM. J gave up 4 bases and V 5 bases, and 0 bases lay outside the gene matches. The CDR3 is made up of 12 amino acids. CDR3: CASSGQGYGYTF. The CDR3 coding sequence is TGTGCCAGCAGTGGACAGGGCTATGGCTACACCTTC.

V is TRBV11-2 and J is TRBJ2-7, with 10 bases lining up with TRBD2. The CDR3 extends over 17 amino acids. With V trimmed by 4 bases and J by 0 bases, 9 bases remained unmatched. Germline-derived CDR1 and CDR2 are SGHAT and FQNNGV. The CDR3 DNA reads as TGTGCCAGCAGCTCCCCCGCTAGCGGGGGTAGCTCCTACGAGCAGTACTTC. Translation: CASSSPASGGSSYEQYF.

V and J are TRBV7-6 and TRBJ2-2; a weak D match, TRBD2 (6 bases). The V end lost 5 bases, the J end lost 4 bases, and 11 bases lay between the germline ends. The CDR3 loop spans 14 amino acids. CDR1 is SGHVS and CDR2 is FNYEAQ in the germline V gene. The CDR3 bases are TGTGCCAGCAGCCGACTAGTTATCACCGGGGAGCTGTTTTTT. As protein: CASSRLVITGELFF.

The V and J genes are TRBV7-9 and TRBJ2-5; D is perhaps TRBD2 (6 bases). Germline CDR1 SEHNR, CDR2 FQNEAQ (reference sequence). This CDR3 comprises 16 residues. Deletions cut 5 bases from V and 0 bases from J, with 16 bases between. The CDR3 DNA is TGTGCCAGCAGCCAACGCGGGACCCTGTACCAAGAGACCCAGTACTTC. Its translation is CASSQRGTLYQETQYF.

This chain uses TRBV5-1 with TRBJ2-1, with D perhaps matching TRBD1 (7 bases). Germline loops: CDR1 SGHRS, CDR2 YFSETQ. Trimming removed 3 bases from V and 2 bases from J, with 12 bases in between. The CDR3 extends over 15 amino acids. This CDR3 is CASSSGGTAYNEQFF. Written as DNA, the CDR3 is TGCGCCAGCAGCTCGGGCGGGACAGCCTACAATGAGCAGTTCTTC.

The chain is built from TRBV6-5 and TRBJ1-1; 8 bases map to TRBD1. Losses at the gene ends were 6 bases for V and 4 bases for J; bases not matched to a gene: 7. Germline loops: CDR1 MNHEY, CDR2 SVGAGI. This CDR3 contains 14 residues. As DNA, the CDR3 is TGTGCCAGCAGATACGACAGGGGAGGCACTGAAGCTTTCTTT. Its protein product is CASRYDRGGTEAFF.

In this sample, this clone turned up a few times. This sequence joins TRBV5-1 and TRBJ2-1; 8 bases are a match to TRBD1. CDR1 is SGHRS and CDR2 is YFSETQ in the germline V gene. J was trimmed by 3 bases and V by 0 bases; bases with no gene match: 2. The CDR3 has 15 amino acids. The chain's CDR3 is CASSLEGQVYNEQFF. DNA for the CDR3: TGCGCCAGCAGCTTGGAGGGACAGGTCTACAATGAGCAGTTCTTC.

V is TRBV21-1 and J is TRBJ1-1; the D call of TRBD1 is as the table states it, not checked on the DNA. TRBV21-1 is annotated as a pseudogene. The CDR3 runs to 17 residues. Written as DNA, the CDR3 is TGTGCCAGCAGCAAAGAGAACAGGCAAATAATGAACACTGAAGCTTTCTTT. It specifies CASSKENRQIMNTEAFF.

In the case of this clone: Other DNA variants within this sample encode the same CDR3. The chain has TRBV5-1 and TRBJ2-1, with TRBD1 matching over 7 bases. Germline-derived CDR1 and CDR2 are SGHRS and YFSETQ. V lost 2 bases and J lost 0; bases outside the gene matches: 8. The CDR3 spans 17 residues. The CDR3 sequence: CASSLTGQRSSYNEQFF. Written as DNA, the CDR3 is TGCGCCAGCAGCTTAACGGGACAGCGAAGCTCCTACAATGAGCAGTTCTTC. Drawing the rest from reference TRBV5-1 and TRBJ2-1, the complete variable domain is KAGVTQTPRYLIKTRGQQVTLSCSPISGHRSVSWYQQTPGQGLQFLFEYFSETQRNKGNFPGRFSGRQFSNSRSEMNVSTLELGDSALYLCASSLTGQRSSYNEQFFGPGTRLTVL.

The rearrangement uses TRBV5-5 and TRBJ2-2; 13 bases agree with TRBD2. V gave up 2 bases and J gave up 6 bases; unmatched junction bases: 4. This CDR3 contains 16 residues. Germline-derived CDR1 and CDR2 are SGHKS and YYEKEE (reference sequence). CDR3 protein: CASSLRLAGGSGELFF. The DNA for the CDR3 is TGTGCCAGCAGCTTAAGACTAGCGGGAGGCTCCGGGGAGCTGTTTTTT.

The chain is built from TRBV15 and TRBJ1-2, with TRBD1 identical over 11 bases. The germline V gene has CDR1 LNHNV and CDR2 YYDKDF (reference sequence). V dropped 0 bases and J dropped 7; count of bases not matched to a gene: 1. The length of the CDR3 is 14 residues. CDR3 DNA sequence: TGTGCCACCAGCAGAGAGGGGACAGGGGGTGGCTACACCTTC. Its translation: CATSREGTGGGYTF.

This clone was picked up one time. This chain joins TRBV5-1 and TRBJ2-3, with D perhaps TRBD2 (6 bases). Germline V gives CDR1 SGHRS, CDR2 YFSETQ. V gave up 4 bases and J gave up 1 base, with 13 bases separating them. This CDR3 is 15 amino acids long. The chain's CDR3 is CASSAGSAGTDTQYF. CDR3 sequence (DNA): TGCGCCAGCAGCGCGGGATCAGCGGGCACAGATACGCAGTATTTT. The variable domain in full, completed from reference TRBV5-1 and TRBJ2-3, reads KAGVTQTPRYLIKTRGQQVTLSCSPISGHRSVSWYQQTPGQGLQFLFEYFSETQRNKGNFPGRFSGRQFSNSRSEMNVSTLELGDSALYLCASSAGSAGTDTQYFGPGTRLTVL.

The chain uses TRBV4-1 and TRBJ2-3; 7 bases map to TRBD2. From germline, CDR1 is MGHRA and CDR2 YSYEKL. V was pared by 8 bases and J by 0 bases, with 5 bases of the junction left unmatched. This CDR3 is 14 amino acids long. CDR3 DNA: TGCGCCAGCCGGGGAGGGGCTAGCACAGATACGCAGTATTTT. Its protein product is CASRGGASTDTQYF.

The V gene is TRBV9, the J gene TRBJ2-1; tentative D call: TRBD1 (5 bases). CDR1 SGDLS and CDR2 YYNGEE come from the germline V gene. V gave up 0 bases and J gave up 1 base, with 11 bases separating them. The CDR3 covers 16 residues. CDR3: CASSVGKGWSYNEQFF. The CDR3 DNA follows: TGTGCCAGCAGCGTAGGGAAGGGGTGGTCCTACAATGAGCAGTTCTTC.

V is TRBV4-1 and J is TRBJ2-7; TRBD1 matches 8 bases. The trim removed 1 base at V and 12 bases at J, leaving 5 bases unmatched. Per germline, CDR1 MGHRA and CDR2 YSYEKL. There are 12 residues in the CDR3. This chain's CDR3 is CASSQGTGLLYF. CDR3 nucleotide sequence: TGCGCCAGCAGCCAAGGGACAGGGCTTCTGTACTTC.

This chain links TRBV6-1 with TRBJ1-5; D possibly corresponds to TRBD1 (6 bases). V was pared by 6 bases and J by 0 bases, with 6 bases between. The CDR3 is 13 residues long. Germline values: CDR1 MNHNS, CDR2 SASEGT. CDR3 sequence: CASSRGSNQPQHF. The CDR3 bases are TGTGCCAGCAGCAGGGGTAGCAATCAGCCCCAGCATTTT.

V and J are TRBV6-4 and TRBJ2-2; D gene ambiguous. Germline values: CDR1 MRHNA, CDR2 SNTAGT. The CDR3 is 14 residues long. V lost 8 bases to trimming and J lost 2 bases, with 12 bases between them. The CDR3 protein is CASRLYQNTGELFF. The CDR3 DNA sequence: TGTGCCAGCCGCCTATACCAAAACACCGGGGAGCTGTTTTTT.